This T cell receptor beta chain was profiled in a study of CD8+ T cells in alopecia areata. Study results and limitations: Patients showed less clear TCR sequence sharing than mice, possibly partly because of HLA diversity. Relative to normal scalp, lesional scalp, especially alopecia totalis/universalis, showed higher clonality. Researchers say the link of baseline CD8+ expansion to response remains uncertain, with one nonresponder.

Documented treatment: oral pan-JAK inhibitor, 5-10 mg twice daily. Patients with alopecia areata provided lesional scalp punch biopsies as well as peripheral blood. Comment on this clone: Its target is unknown.

V lost 1 base and J lost 3; bases outside the gene matches: 9. CDR1 is SGHAT and CDR2 is FQNNGV in the germline V gene. This CDR3 is built from 17 residues. Extracted RNA was reverse transcribed into cDNA, the sequencing template. Sequencing was performed with immunoSEQ multiplex PCR; in TCRdb, only in-frame clones are kept and a portion is missing. The sample lists under 150,000 clones, 53% occurring once. The TCR comes from a human donor with alopecia areata. Material: CD4+ T cells sorted from blood, obtained at week 4, from a patient treated with tofacitinib. The V and J genes are TRBV11-2 and TRBJ2-1, with 7 bases matching TRBD2. Here the CDR3 DNA reads TGTGCCAGCAGCTTAGGCCAGCTCGGACTAGGCTACAATGAGCAGTTCTTC. Translated, it gives CASSLGQLGLGYNEQFF.